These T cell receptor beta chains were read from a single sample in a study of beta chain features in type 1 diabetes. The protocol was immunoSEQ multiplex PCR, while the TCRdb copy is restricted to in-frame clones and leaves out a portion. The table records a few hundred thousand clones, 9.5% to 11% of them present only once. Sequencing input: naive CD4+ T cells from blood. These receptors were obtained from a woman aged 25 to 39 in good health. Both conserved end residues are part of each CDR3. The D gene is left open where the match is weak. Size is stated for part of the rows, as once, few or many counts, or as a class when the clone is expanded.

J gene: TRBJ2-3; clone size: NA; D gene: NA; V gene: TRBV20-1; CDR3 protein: CSASGADTQYF; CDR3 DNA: TGCAGTGCTAGCGGGGCAGATACGCAGTATTTT
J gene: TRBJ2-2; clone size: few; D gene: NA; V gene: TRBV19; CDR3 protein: CASSIQKTRAPGELFF; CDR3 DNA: TGTGCCAGTAGTATCCAAAAGACTAGGGCGCCCGGGGAGCTGTTTTTT
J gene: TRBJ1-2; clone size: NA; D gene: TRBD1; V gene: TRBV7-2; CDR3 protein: CASSPQGQGIYGYTF; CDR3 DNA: TGTGCCAGCAGCCCCCAGGGACAGGGGATCTATGGCTACACCTTC
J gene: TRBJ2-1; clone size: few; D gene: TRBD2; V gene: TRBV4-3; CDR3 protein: CASSQDLGTSVYNEQFF; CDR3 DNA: TGCGCCAGCAGCCAAGATCTGGGGACTAGCGTCTACAATGAGCAGTTCTTC
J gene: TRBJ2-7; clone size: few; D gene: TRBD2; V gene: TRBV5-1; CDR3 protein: CASSLGLADYYEQYF; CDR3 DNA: TGCGCCAGCAGCTTGGGGCTAGCGGATTACTACGAGCAGTACTTC
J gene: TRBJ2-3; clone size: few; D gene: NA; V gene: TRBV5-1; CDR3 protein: CASSQDSTDTQYF; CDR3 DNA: TGCGCCAGCAGCCAGGATAGCACAGATACGCAGTATTTT
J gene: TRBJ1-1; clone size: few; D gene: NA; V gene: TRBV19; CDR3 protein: CASSSIRGITEAFF; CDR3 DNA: TGTGCCAGTAGTAGTATCAGGGGAATCACTGAAGCTTTCTTT
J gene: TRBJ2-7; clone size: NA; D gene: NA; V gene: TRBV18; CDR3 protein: CASSSNRGEQYF; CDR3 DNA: TGTGCCAGCTCATCCAATAGGGGCGAGCAGTACTTC
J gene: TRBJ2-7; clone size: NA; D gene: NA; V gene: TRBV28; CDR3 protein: CASRLSGAYEQYF; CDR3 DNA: TGTGCCAGCAGACTCTCTGGAGCATACGAGCAGTACTTC
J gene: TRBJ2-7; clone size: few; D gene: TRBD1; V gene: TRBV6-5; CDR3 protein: CASSVRDRYEQYF; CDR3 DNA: TGTGCCAGCAGCGTCCGGGACAGATACGAGCAGTACTTC
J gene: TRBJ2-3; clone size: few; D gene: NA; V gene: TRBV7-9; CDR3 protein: CASSLAGAADTQYF; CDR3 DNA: TGTGCCAGCAGCTTAGCCGGAGCCGCAGATACGCAGTATTTT
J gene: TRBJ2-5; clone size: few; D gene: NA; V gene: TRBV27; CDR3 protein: CASSLFPRSETQYF; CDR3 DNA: TGTGCCAGCAGTTTATTTCCTCGGTCAGAGACCCAGTACTTC
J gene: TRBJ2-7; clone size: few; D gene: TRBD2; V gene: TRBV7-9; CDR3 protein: CASSTGSASGRRSSYEQYF; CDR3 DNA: TGTGCCAGCAGCACGGGGTCGGCTAGCGGGAGGAGGAGCTCCTACGAGCAGTACTTC
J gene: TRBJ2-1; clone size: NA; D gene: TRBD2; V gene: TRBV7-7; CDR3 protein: CASSLSGSVNEQFF; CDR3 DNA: TGTGCTAGCAGCCTTAGCGGGAGTGTAAATGAGCAGTTCTTC
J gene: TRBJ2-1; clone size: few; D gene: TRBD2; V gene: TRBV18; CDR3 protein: CASSLHSSGSEQFF; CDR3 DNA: TGTGCCAGCTCACTTCACTCTAGCGGAAGTGAGCAGTTCTTC
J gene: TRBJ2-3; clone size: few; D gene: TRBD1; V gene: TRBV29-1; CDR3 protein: CSGSRQGAADTQYF; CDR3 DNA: TGCAGTGGTTCCCGGCAGGGGGCGGCAGATACGCAGTATTTT
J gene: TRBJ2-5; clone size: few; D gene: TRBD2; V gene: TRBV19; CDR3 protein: CASSILAGGQETQYF; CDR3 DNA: TGTGCCAGTAGTATCCTAGCGGGAGGCCAAGAGACCCAGTACTTC
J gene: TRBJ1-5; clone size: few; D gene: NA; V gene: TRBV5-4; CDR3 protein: CASTMTASNQPQHF; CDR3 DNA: TGTGCCAGCACCATGACAGCTAGCAATCAGCCCCAGCATTTT
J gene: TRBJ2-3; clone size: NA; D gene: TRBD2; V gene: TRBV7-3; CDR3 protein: CASSLIAGGPTDTQYF; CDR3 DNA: TGTGCCAGCAGCTTAATAGCGGGAGGGCCTACAGATACGCAGTATTTT
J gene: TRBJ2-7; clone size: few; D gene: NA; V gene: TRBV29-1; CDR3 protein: CSVDRDYEQYF; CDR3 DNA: TGCAGCGTTGACAGGGATTACGAGCAGTACTTC
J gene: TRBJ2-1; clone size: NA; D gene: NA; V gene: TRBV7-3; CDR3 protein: CASSVGLQEEFF; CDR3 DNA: TGTGCCAGCAGCGTGGGACTCCAAGAGGAGTTCTTC
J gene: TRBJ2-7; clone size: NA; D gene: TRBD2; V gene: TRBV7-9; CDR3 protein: CASSPDRGLAGVSYEQYF; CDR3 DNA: TGTGCCAGCAGCCCGGACAGGGGACTAGCGGGAGTCTCCTACGAGCAGTACTTC
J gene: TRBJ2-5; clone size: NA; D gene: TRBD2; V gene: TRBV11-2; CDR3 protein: CASSPAGAGGTYF; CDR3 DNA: TGTGCCAGCAGCCCCGCAGGGGCGGGGGGGACGTACTTC
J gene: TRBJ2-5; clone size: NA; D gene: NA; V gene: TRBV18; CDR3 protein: CASSPPVKGGETQYF; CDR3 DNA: TGTGCCAGCTCACCACCGGTGAAAGGGGGAGAGACCCAGTACTTC
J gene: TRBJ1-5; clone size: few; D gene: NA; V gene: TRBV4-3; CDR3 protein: CASSQGYRGEDYQPQHF; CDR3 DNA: TGCGCCAGCAGCCAAGGGTATAGAGGGGAGGATTATCAGCCCCAGCATTTT